This entry lists 6 T cell receptor beta chains sequenced from one sample in a study of blood T cell repertoires in COVID-19. The method was immunoSEQ multiplex PCR; TCRdb's version includes in-frame clones alone and lacks a portion of them. Of about 200,000 clones in the sample, 94% were seen once. Material: peripheral blood. The receptors were gathered from a man aged 25-45 years with COVID-19, enrolled during active disease.

This clone appeared a single time. This chain connects TRBV19 to TRBJ1-1; TRBD1 matches 10 bases. This CDR3 spans 13 amino acids. Per germline, CDR1 LNHDA and CDR2 SQIVND (reference sequence). V lost 6 bases to trimming and J lost 6 bases; unmatched junction nucleotides: 4. The CDR3 DNA reads as TGTGCCAGTAGCGTCGGGACAGGGGCTGAAGCTTTCTTT. Its translation is CASSVGTGAEAFF.

The chain employs TRBV2 and TRBJ2-7; perhaps TRBD2 as D (7 bases). The CDR3 has 14 amino acids. Trimming removed 4 bases at V and 4 bases at J, with 14 bases between. Germline CDR1 is SNHLY and CDR2 is FYNNEI. Here the CDR3 reads CASSAEGGLYEQYF. CDR3 DNA sequence: TGTGCCAGCAGTGCCGAGGGGGGGCTGTACGAGCAGTACTTC.

The rearrangement joins TRBV7-9 to TRBJ2-7; 7 positions agree with TRBD1. Germline assignment: CDR1 SEHNR and CDR2 FQNEAQ (reference sequence). J lost 1 base, V lost 1 base, and 4 bases had no gene match. CDR3 size: 15 residues. DNA for the CDR3: TGTGCCAGCAGCTTAGAGGGACAGCCATCCTACGAGCAGTACTTC. It is translated as CASSLEGQPSYEQYF. Using reference TRBV7-9 and TRBJ2-7 for the parts outside the CDR3, the full variable domain is DTGVSQNPRHKITKRGQNVTFRCDPISEHNRLYWYRQTLGQGPEFLTYFQNEAQLEKSRLLSDRFSAERPKGSFSTLEIQRTEQGDSAMYLCASSLEGQPSYEQYFGPGTRLTVT.

The chain is built from TRBV5-1 and TRBJ2-5; D perhaps matches TRBD1 (5 bases). The CDR3 covers 15 residues. V was trimmed by 7 bases and J by 1 base, leaving 17 bases between them. Per the germline V gene, CDR1 is SGHRS and CDR2 is YFSETQ. CDR3 sequence reads: CASSPDGAPQETQYF. The CDR3 bases are TGCGCCAGCTCCCCGGATGGGGCGCCCCAAGAGACCCAGTACTTC.

This clone is a singleton in its sample. V gene TRBV5-1 combines with J gene TRBJ2-7; the match to TRBD2 covers 9 bases. Germline lookup yields CDR1 SGHRS and CDR2 YFSETQ. There are 13 residues in the CDR3. V dropped 5 bases and J dropped 1; count of bases not matched to a gene: 1. CDR3 residues: CASRAGGSYEQYF. As DNA, the CDR3 is TGCGCCAGCAGGGCGGGGGGGTCCTACGAGCAGTACTTC.

Here the CDR3 DNA reads TGTGCCAGCAGCCAAGTGCGGGGGGGACAAGAGACCCAGTACTTC. This translates into CASSQVRGGQETQYF. The V call is TRBV3-1 (or the pseudogene TRBV3-2), the J call TRBJ2-5; 9 bases are a match to TRBD2. V lost 1 base, J lost 2 bases, and 2 bases stayed unmatched. The germline gives CDR1 LGHDT, CDR2 YNNKEL (reference sequence). CDR3 length equals 15 residues.